This TCR beta chain derives from a study of shared clonotypes between healthy human individuals. The repertoire was sequenced with immunoSEQ multiplex PCR; TCRdb's copy has only in-frame clones and lacks some. The data show over 850,000 clones, with 70% to 80% seen just once and 0.6% to 0.75% held by the top ten. This receptor was identified in a man younger than 35 in good health. Some clones in this sample may be carry-over from other donors' samples. The sample consisted of memory CD4+ T cells from PBMCs. Subset defined: CD45RA-negative fraction.

CDR3 sequence reads: CASSSHRDLLIEPQHF. Here the CDR3 DNA reads TGTGCCAGCAGTTCACACCGGGACCTCCTGATTGAGCCCCAGCATTTT. The rearrangement uses TRBV28 and TRBJ1-5; D perhaps matches TRBD1 (5 bases). This CDR3 region has 16 residues. Looked up from germline, CDR1 is MDHEN and CDR2 is SYDVKM. The V and J ends lost 4 bases and 8 bases respectively, with 21 bases between them.